This T cell receptor (beta chain) came from a study of graft-versus-host responses after intestinal transplantation. Across the study: Tacrolimus and steroids were given for around 3 years to all recipients after anti-thymocyte globulin induction.

Whole-study results and caveats: Circulating GvH clone levels at their peak were associated with HvG declines (early post-transplant). GvH clones turned up in recipient marrow; some had shown up first in ileum or blood.

Measured with immunoSEQ multiplex PCR; TCRdb has only the in-frame clones, and not every one. Here the sample spans 100,000 or so clones, roughly 91% being singletons. This clone was seen only once. As yet, its antigen is unknown. The source of this sequence is a human donor who received an intestinal transplant. The source material was unstimulated CD8+ T cells sorted from spleen or lymph node cells, sampled before intestinal transplant.

Here the CDR3 reads CASSLSGGALEQYF. CDR3 sequence (DNA): TGTGCCAGCAGCTTGAGCGGGGGGGCCCTCGAGCAGTACTTC. This chain uses TRBV7-8 with TRBJ2-7, with 10 bases lining up with TRBD2. Trimming cost V 3 bases and J 6 bases; bases outside gene matches: 5. The V gene's germline CDR1 is SGHVS and CDR2 FQNEAQ. The CDR3 length is 14 residues.